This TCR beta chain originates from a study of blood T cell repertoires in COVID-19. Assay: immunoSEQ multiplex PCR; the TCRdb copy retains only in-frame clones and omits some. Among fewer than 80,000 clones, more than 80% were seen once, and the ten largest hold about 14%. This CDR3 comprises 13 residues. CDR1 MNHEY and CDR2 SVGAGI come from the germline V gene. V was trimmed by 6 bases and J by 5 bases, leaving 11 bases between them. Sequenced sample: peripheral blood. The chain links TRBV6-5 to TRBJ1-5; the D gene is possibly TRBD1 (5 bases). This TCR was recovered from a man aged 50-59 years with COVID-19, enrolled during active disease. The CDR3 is CASSHGRDQPQHF. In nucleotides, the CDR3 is TGTGCCAGCAGCCACGGCAGGGATCAGCCCCAGCATTTT.